The present entry profiles one T cell receptor (beta chain) with its context. Its specificity is not known. This entry is derived from a study of T-cell memory formation after mild COVID-19. TCRdb re-called the 5' RACE reads with MiXCR, one entry per CDR3 protein. The table includes a few hundred thousand distinct CDR3 sequences, about 17% detected once. Regarding the study as a whole: Those CD4+ clones that contracted were mainly in CM and EM (CD8+ ones in EMRA).

Source material: PBMCs or a T cell subset sorted from them (not recorded which). This clonotype was obtained from a man younger than 35 who had mild COVID-19 (a few samples of this study predate the infection). Cell type and time point are not known.

CDR3 in amino acids: CSARDMGYEQYF. In DNA, the CDR3 is TGCAGTGCTAGAGATATGGGGTACGAGCAGTACTTC. The chain uses TRBV20-1 and TRBJ2-7; D is unresolved. Trimming took off 0 bases at V and 4 bases at J, with 7 bases between the two ends. This CDR3 is 12 amino acids long. Per the germline V gene, CDR1 is DFQATT and CDR2 is SNEGSKA (reference sequence).